These T cell receptor beta chains were read from a single sample in a study of CD8 T cells in Susac syndrome. TCRdb re-analysed the immunoSEQ multiplex PCR reads in MiXCR, keeping a single row per CDR3 protein. The repertoire has about 130,000 distinct CDR3 sequences, just under 95% of them found once; the top ten carry 0.21%. Sequencing was carried out using CD8+ T cells from PBMCs. These receptor sequences come from a human donor with Susac syndrome. CDR3s include the opening cysteine and the closing phenylalanine or tryptophan. A D gene is named only where the DNA matches it firmly. Where a row states a size, it is once, few, many or the class of an expanded clone; other rows omit it.

cdr3_nt | cdr3_aa | j_call | d_call | cdr3_length | v_call | clone_size
TGTGCCTGGAGGCCTTACAGGGGGCGAAACTACGAGCAGTACTTC | CAWRPYRGRNYEQYF | TRBJ2-7 | TRBD1 | 15 | TRBV30 | NA
TGTGCCAGCAGTACGTTGACAGGGGGCGCCCCCTCTGGGGCCAACGTCCTGACTTTC | CASSTLTGGAPSGANVLTF | TRBJ2-6 | TRBD1 | 19 | TRBV27 | NA
TGTGCCAGCAGCTTGGGGGCGAGCCCTGGCTACACCTTC | CASSLGASPGYTF | TRBJ1-2 | NA | 13 | TRBV13 | NA
TGTGCCAGTAGTATCGTGGTTAACACTGAAGCTTTCTTT | CASSIVVNTEAFF | TRBJ1-1 | NA | 13 | TRBV19 | NA
TGTGCCAGCAGCTCCAGCGGGGTAACTGAAGCTTTCTTT | CASSSSGVTEAFF | TRBJ1-1 | NA | 13 | TRBV7-9 | NA
TGTGCCAGCAGCTCCCCTAACACAGATACGCAGTATTTT | CASSSPNTDTQYF | TRBJ2-3 | NA | 13 | TRBV7-9 | few
TGTGCCAGCAGCGGCGTCGGACTAGCGGGAGACGAGCAGTACTTC | CASSGVGLAGDEQYF | TRBJ2-7 | TRBD2 | 15 | TRBV9 | NA
TGTGCCAGCAGCCAAGATGTCGACTCCTACAATGAGCAGTTCTTC | CASSQDVDSYNEQFF | TRBJ2-1 | NA | 15 | TRBV3-1 | NA
TGTGCCAGCAGCCAAGATACCGGGCAGCCCCAGCATTTT | CASSQDTGQPQHF | TRBJ1-5 | NA | 13 | TRBV3-1 | NA
TGCGCCAGCAGCAGGACAGGGGACACCGGGGAGCTGTTTTTT | CASSRTGDTGELFF | TRBJ2-2 | TRBD1 | 14 | TRBV5-1 | NA
TGTGCCAGCAGCCCACACGGGACTAGCGGGGACACAGATACGCAGTATTTT | CASSPHGTSGDTDTQYF | TRBJ2-3 | TRBD2 | 17 | TRBV13 | NA
TGTGCCAGCAGCCAAGAGTTTGGGGATACGCAGTATTTT | CASSQEFGDTQYF | TRBJ2-3 | NA | 13 | TRBV3-1 | NA
TGTGCCAGCAGCTTAGGAACCGGGACTAGCGTCCATGAGCAGTTCTTC | CASSLGTGTSVHEQFF | TRBJ2-1 | TRBD2 | 16 | TRBV7-9 | NA
TGTGCCAGCAGTGACTCGAGTCGGGGGGGCGATGAGCAGTTCTTC | CASSDSSRGGDEQFF | TRBJ2-1 | TRBD2 | 15 | TRBV6-4 | NA
TGTGCCAGCATCCTGACAGGGTTAGACTATGGCTACACCTTC | CASILTGLDYGYTF | TRBJ1-2 | TRBD1 | 14 | TRBV12-3/TRBV12-4 | NA
TGTGCCAGCAGACCTAACATTCAGTACTTC | CASRPNIQYF | TRBJ2-4 | NA | 10 | TRBV7-9 | NA
TGTGCCAGCAGCCAACCCCGACCCGGGACAGCCTACGAGCAGTACTTC | CASSQPRPGTAYEQYF | TRBJ2-7 | TRBD1 | 16 | TRBV14 | NA
TGTGCCAGCAGCGCCTTCGCCTACAGGGTTTTACAAGAAAAACTGTTTTTT | CASSAFAYRVLQEKLFF | TRBJ1-4 | NA | 17 | TRBV11-2 | NA
TGTGCCAGCAGTTTAGGGACCTGGGGTACGCAGTATTTT | CASSLGTWGTQYF | TRBJ2-3 | NA | 13 | TRBV28 | once
TGTGCCAGCAGCCCCCCAGGAGCTTCCTACGAGCAGTACTTC | CASSPPGASYEQYF | TRBJ2-7 | NA | 14 | TRBV9 | NA
TGTGCCAGCAGCCTGGACAGGGTCGGTAGCTATGGCTACACCTTC | CASSLDRVGSYGYTF | TRBJ1-2 | TRBD1 | 15 | TRBV12-3/TRBV12-4 | NA
TGCAGTGCTAGAGATTGGGGGGAGAAGAACACTGAAGCTTTCTTT | CSARDWGEKNTEAFF | TRBJ1-1 | NA | 15 | TRBV20-1 | NA
TGTGCCAGTAGATGGGACGGCAGAGACACCGGGGAGCTGTTTTTT | CASRWDGRDTGELFF | TRBJ2-2 | NA | 15 | TRBV19 | once
TGTGCCAGCAGTTCCAGGGGGCGGGAGCAGTATTTT | CASSSRGREQYF | TRBJ2-3 | TRBD1 | 12 | TRBV27 | NA
TGTGCCAGCAGCGGGACAGGCCCCTCCACCGGGGAGCTGTTTTTT | CASSGTGPSTGELFF | TRBJ2-2 | TRBD1 | 15 | TRBV11-1 | NA
TGTGCCAGCAGTTTAGCCCTCGCAGATACGCAGTATTTT | CASSLALADTQYF | TRBJ2-3 | NA | 13 | TRBV12-3/TRBV12-4 | NA
TGCGCCAGCAGCCAAGATATCGGAGTGAGGGAAGAGACCCAGTACTTC | CASSQDIGVREETQYF | TRBJ2-5 | NA | 16 | TRBV4-3 | NA
TGCAGTGCTAGATCGGTAGCGGGAGAGACAGAGACCCAGTACTTC | CSARSVAGETETQYF | TRBJ2-5 | TRBD2 | 15 | TRBV20-1 | NA
TGTGCCAGCAGCTTAGGGATGACTAATGAAAAACTGTTTTTT | CASSLGMTNEKLFF | TRBJ1-4 | NA | 14 | TRBV5-4 | NA
TGTGCCAGCAGCAAAGCCTACTGCGAGCAGTACTTC | CASSKAYCEQYF | TRBJ2-7 | NA | 12 | TRBV21-1 | NA
TGTGCCAGCAGGTTGAGGGCCTCCTACGAGCAGTACTTC | CASRLRASYEQYF | TRBJ2-7 | NA | 13 | TRBV28 | NA
TGTGCCAGCAGTTTAGCGTCAGGGGGCGCGAGCGGCTACACCTTC | CASSLASGGASGYTF | TRBJ1-2 | TRBD1 | 15 | TRBV12-3/TRBV12-4 | NA
TGTGCCAGCCCTGGGAGGGCATCCTACAATGAGCAGTTCTTC | CASPGRASYNEQFF | TRBJ2-1 | TRBD2 | 14 | TRBV2 | NA
TGTGCCTGGAGTGGGACCAACGAGCAGTACTTC | CAWSGTNEQYF | TRBJ2-7 | NA | 11 | TRBV30 | NA
TGTGCCAGCAGTGAAATAGTCAATCAGCCCCAGCATTTT | CASSEIVNQPQHF | TRBJ1-5 | NA | 13 | TRBV2 | NA
TGCAGTGACGCCCCCAGCGGCCCCACAGATACGCAGTATTTT | CSDAPSGPTDTQYF | TRBJ2-3 | NA | 14 | TRBV20-1 | NA
TGTGCCAGCAGTTACCGATGGGGTAACTACGAGCAGTACTTC | CASSYRWGNYEQYF | TRBJ2-7 | NA | 14 | TRBV6-5 | NA
TGTGCCAGCAGTCCTGGGGGGGAAGGAGAGACCCAGTACTTC | CASSPGGEGETQYF | TRBJ2-5 | TRBD2 | 14 | TRBV12-3/TRBV12-4 | NA
TGTGCCAGCAGCTTTCTGGGGCTGGGATATGGCTACACCTTC | CASSFLGLGYGYTF | TRBJ1-2 | NA | 14 | TRBV7-2 | NA
TGTGCCAGCAGCTTGACAGGGAGTGAGCAGTACTTC | CASSLTGSEQYF | TRBJ2-7 | NA | 12 | TRBV5-4 | few
TGTGCCTGGAACCGGGGCAACACTGAAGCTTTCTTT | CAWNRGNTEAFF | TRBJ1-1 | NA | 12 | TRBV30 | NA
TGTGCCAGTAGTGCAGGACAGGGGAACACTGAAGCTTTCTTT | CASSAGQGNTEAFF | TRBJ1-1 | TRBD1 | 14 | TRBV19 | NA
TGTGCCAGCGTACGGGACGCCGACTATGGCTACACCTTC | CASVRDADYGYTF | TRBJ1-2 | NA | 13 | TRBV2 | NA
TGTGCCTGGAGTTTTGAGGGTCTCCCCTACAATGAGCAGTTCTTC | CAWSFEGLPYNEQFF | TRBJ2-1 | NA | 15 | TRBV30 | once
TGTGCCAGCAGCCCCTCCGGGACAACTGGCTACGAGCAGTACTTC | CASSPSGTTGYEQYF | TRBJ2-7 | NA | 15 | TRBV7-2 | NA
TGTGCCAGCAGCGGACAGGGCGACGAGCAGTACTTC | CASSGQGDEQYF | TRBJ2-7 | TRBD1 | 12 | TRBV9 | NA
TGTGCCAGCTCACCACTAGCGGGAGGGGACCATGAGCAGTTCTTC | CASSPLAGGDHEQFF | TRBJ2-1 | TRBD2 | 15 | TRBV18 | NA
TGCGCCAGCAGCTTGGGGGACAACGGTAGTATTAACTATGGCTACACCTTC | CASSLGDNGSINYGYTF | TRBJ1-2 | NA | 17 | TRBV5-1 | NA
TGTGCCAGCAGTCCTACCGGGACACCGACTAACTATGGCTACACCTTC | CASSPTGTPTNYGYTF | TRBJ1-2 | NA | 16 | TRBV12-3/TRBV12-4 | NA
TGCGCCAGCAGCCAAGAGAGACTAGCGGGAGAACACGAGCAGTACTTC | CASSQERLAGEHEQYF | TRBJ2-7 | TRBD2 | 16 | TRBV4-3 | NA
TGTGCCAGCAGTTATTCCAGGACGAACACTGAAGCTTTCTTT | CASSYSRTNTEAFF | TRBJ1-1 | NA | 14 | TRBV28 | NA
TGTGCCTGGAATCCGGCCGAGGGCACTGAAGCTTTCTTT | CAWNPAEGTEAFF | TRBJ1-1 | NA | 13 | TRBV30 | NA
TGTGCCAGCAGTTTATCGCGGACAGGTCCCTACGAGCAGTACTTC | CASSLSRTGPYEQYF | TRBJ2-7 | TRBD1 | 15 | TRBV27 | NA
TGTGCCAGCAGCCAGGGACAGGGGGAAGAGACCCAGTACTTC | CASSQGQGEETQYF | TRBJ2-5 | TRBD1 | 14 | TRBV11-1 | NA
TGTGCCAGCAGCTTAGCCACCAATGAAAAACTGTTTTTT | CASSLATNEKLFF | TRBJ1-4 | NA | 13 | TRBV7-9 | NA